A single sample gave rise to the 29 T cell receptor beta chains below, sequenced in a study of blood T cell repertoires in COVID-19 (dated by TCRdb to about 2020). Receptor amplification or capture employed the immunoSEQ multiplex PCR assay. TCRdb stores this immuneACCESS table with in-frame sequences only. Part of the clones is absent; in the studies checked, under half of the shortfall reflects unresolved V genes, and no reason is known for the rest. The sample table holds around 220,000 clones, of which 90% were seen once. Of the sample, more than 13% falls within the top ten clones. The sample comprised PBMCs or T cells enriched from blood (not recorded which). The receptors come from a man aged 25-45 years who had been exposed to COVID-19.

This clone appeared a single time. The V call is TRBV5-1, the J call TRBJ2-2; no reliable D call. The CDR3 totals 14 residues. CDR1 and CDR2 from the germline V gene are SGHRS and YFSETQ. V gave up 4 bases and J gave up 4 bases, with 11 bases separating them. The DNA for the CDR3 is TGCGCCAGCAGCACGACACACACCACCGGGGAGCTGTTTTTT. Translating gives CASSTTHTTGELFF.

The chain couples TRBV7-2 to TRBJ1-1; possibly TRBD1 for D (5 bases). Germline V CDR1 and CDR2: SGHTA, FQGNSA. The CDR3 is made up of 13 amino acids. V lost 3 bases and J lost 7, with 12 bases in between. CDR3 nucleotides: TGTGCCAGCAGCTTGGGGGGAGGAAGTGAAGCTTTCTTT. It is translated as CASSLGGGSEAFF.

This chain links TRBV7-3 with TRBJ2-6, with 11 bases that match TRBD1. Germline trimming cut 5 bases from V and 3 bases from J; bases unmatched to any gene: 15. Per germline, CDR1 SGHTA and CDR2 FQGTGA. The CDR3 runs 20 residues. As DNA, the CDR3 is TGTGCCAGCAGCCCAGACCCCCCGGACAGGGGGCTTTATGGGGCCAACGTCCTGACTTTC. Protein product: CASSPDPPDRGLYGANVLTF.

The J gene is TRBJ1-6, the V gene TRBV27; D remains ambiguous. Germline CDR1 and CDR2: MNHEY and SMNVEV (reference sequence). V was trimmed by 2 bases and J by 1 base, leaving 6 bases between them. This CDR3 region has 15 residues. The CDR3 nucleotides are TGTGCCAGCAGTTTAGGCATATCCTATAATTCACCCCTCCACTTT. Translating it yields CASSLGISYNSPLHF.

This chain uses TRBV19 with TRBJ2-7; D may be TRBD2 (7 bases). The CDR3 has 13 residues. Germline V CDR1 and CDR2: LNHDA, SQIVND (reference sequence). With 6 bases removed from V and 4 bases from J, the gap between germline ends came to 13 bases. The CDR3 protein is CASRGGGDYEQYF. The CDR3 region has the DNA TGTGCCAGTAGGGGAGGGGGAGATTACGAGCAGTACTTC.

The chain combines TRBV9 with TRBJ2-7; TRBD2 aligns across 9 bases. CDR3 size: 17 residues. Germline lookup yields CDR1 SGDLS and CDR2 YYNGEE. V shed 4 bases, J shed 7 bases, and the junction held 18 bases outside the gene matches. The CDR3 loop is CASSPGLAGAITVEQYF. CDR3 DNA: TGTGCCAGCAGCCCCGGATTAGCGGGGGCCATTACGGTGGAGCAGTACTTC. The full variable domain, rest sourced from reference TRBV9 and TRBJ2-7, is DSGVTQTPKHLITATGQRVTLRCSPRSGDLSVYWYQQSLDQGLQFLIQYYNGEERAKGNILERFSAQQFPDLHSELNLSSLELGDSALYFCASSPGLAGAITVEQYFGPGTRLTVT.

CDR3 nucleotide sequence: TGTGCCAGCAGCTTAGCTGTTTCAGGGGGCCATGAAAAACTGTTTTTT. Translated: CASSLAVSGGHEKLFF. This chain joins TRBV7-9 and TRBJ1-4; 8 nucleotides agree with TRBD1. CDR3 size: 16 residues. V was pared by 0 bases and J by 6 bases, with 6 bases of the junction left unmatched. Germline CDR1 is SEHNR and CDR2 is FQNEAQ (reference sequence).

This chain joins TRBV10-3 and TRBJ1-1; tentative D call: TRBD1 (6 bases). Germline CDR1 is ENHRY and CDR2 is SYGVKD. V gave up 8 bases and J gave up 5 bases, with 15 bases separating them. The CDR3 consists of 13 residues. For the CDR3, the DNA is TGTGCCATCGGATCCTACAGGGAGACTGAAGCTTTCTTT. Its translation is CAIGSYRETEAFF.

In its sample, this clone was seen a few times. The rearrangement uses TRBV3-1 (or the pseudogene TRBV3-2) and TRBJ1-5; D is ambiguous. V was cut by 2 bases and J by 3 bases, with 14 bases left in between. The germline gives CDR1 LGHDT, CDR2 YNNKEL (reference sequence). The CDR3 is 16 residues long. This CDR3 reads CASSQIDYSTNQPQHF. CDR3 DNA sequence: TGTGCCAGCAGCCAAATAGATTACAGTACCAATCAGCCCCAGCATTTT.

Written as DNA, the CDR3 is TGTGCCAGTAAGACAGGGGGGTACAATGAGCAGTTCTTC. Protein product: CASKTGGYNEQFF. This chain uses TRBV25-1 with TRBJ2-1; 9 nucleotides line up with TRBD1. The CDR3 runs to 13 residues. The trim removed 9 bases at V and 4 bases at J, leaving 4 bases unmatched. CDR1 and CDR2 from the germline V gene are MGHDK and SYGVNS.

This chain uses TRBV4-3 with TRBJ2-1, with D perhaps matching TRBD1 (5 bases). V lost 1 base, J lost 2 bases, and 12 bases lay in between. The CDR3 consists of 16 residues. CDR1 and CDR2 from the germline V gene are LGHNA and YSLEER. The CDR3: CASSQGDQGPYNEQFF. CDR3 in DNA: TGCGCCAGCAGCCAAGGCGACCAGGGTCCCTACAATGAGCAGTTCTTC.

There are a few counts of this clone. J is TRBJ1-1 and V is TRBV19; D is possibly TRBD1 (6 bases). CDR3 length: 18 amino acids. Germline assignment: CDR1 LNHDA and CDR2 SQIVND (reference sequence). The ends were cut back, 6 bases at V and 8 bases at J, with 31 bases in the middle. This CDR3 reads CASSLSPDSRFRATEAFF. The CDR3 nucleotides are TGTGCCAGTAGCCTCTCACCGGACAGCCGTTTCAGAGCGACCGAAGCTTTCTTT.

The chain links TRBV25-1 to TRBJ2-6, with a possible D match to TRBD1 (5 bases). The CDR3 is 16 amino acids. CDR1 is MGHDK and CDR2 is SYGVNS in the germline V gene. The ends were cut back, 2 bases at V and 0 bases at J, with 8 bases in the middle. The CDR3 reads CASSERQISGANVLTF. The CDR3 DNA reads TGTGCCAGCAGTGAACGACAGATCTCTGGGGCCAACGTCCTGACTTTC.

This rearrangement joins TRBV6-2 or TRBV6-3 to TRBJ2-1; possibly TRBD2 for D (6 bases). The germline gives CDR1 MNHEY, CDR2 SVGEGT. Trimming took 6 bases from V and 8 from J, leaving 17 bases between them. The CDR3 has 14 amino acids. The CDR3 DNA reads TGTGCCAGCAGCTCTCGGACGAGGGAGGATGAGCAGTTCTTC. As protein: CASSSRTREDEQFF.

J is TRBJ1-4 and V is TRBV14, with 8 bases matching TRBD1. This CDR3 comprises 15 residues. V shed 2 bases, J shed 7 bases, and the junction held 6 bases outside the gene matches. Germline V gene sequence: CDR1 SGHDN, CDR2 FVKESK. As DNA, the CDR3 is TGTGCCAGCAGCCAAATCACAGGGGGAGGTGAAAAACTGTTTTTT. This encodes CASSQITGGGEKLFF.

The J gene is TRBJ1-1, the V gene TRBV3-1 (or the pseudogene TRBV3-2); weak D call: TRBD1 (5 bases). V gave up 0 bases and J gave up 3 bases, with 26 bases separating them. Germline V gene sequence: CDR1 LGHDT, CDR2 YNNKEL (reference sequence). This CDR3 contains 20 residues. CDR3 in amino acids: CASSQEFPFLWGKGYTEAFF. The CDR3 DNA reads TGTGCCAGCAGCCAAGAGTTCCCATTTTTGTGGGGTAAGGGGTACACTGAAGCTTTCTTT.

The chain carries TRBV11-3 and TRBJ1-1; 9 positions match TRBD1. After removal of 1 base from V and 6 bases from J, the junction contained 6 bases not matched to a gene. The germline gives CDR1 SGHNT, CDR2 YENEEA. The CDR3 runs 15 residues. CDR3 sequence (DNA): TGTGCCAGCAGCTTAGCAGGGACAGGGTCGTCTGAAGCTTTCTTT. This codes for CASSLAGTGSSEAFF.

CDR3 in amino acids: CASSDSPGINSPLHF. CDR3 nucleotides: TGTGCCAGCAGTGATAGCCCAGGGATTAATTCACCCCTCCACTTT. The gene calls are TRBV6-1 and TRBJ1-6, with TRBD1 as a possible D gene (5 bases). Germline lookup yields CDR1 MNHNS and CDR2 SASEGT. This CDR3 comprises 15 residues. With 3 bases removed from V and 6 bases from J, the gap between germline ends came to 12 bases.

This clone was seen a single time. The V call is TRBV15, the J call TRBJ1-3; D gene unclear. The V and J ends lost 0 bases and 3 bases respectively, with 15 bases between them. The CDR3 covers 17 residues. Germline V gene lookup returns CDR1 LNHNV and CDR2 YYDKDF (reference sequence). CDR3 sequence (DNA): TGTGCCACCAGCAGAGATATCGGGGTCGCGGGTGGAAACACCATATATTTT. Translation: CATSRDIGVAGGNTIYF.

The chain has TRBV7-6 and TRBJ2-2, with TRBD1 as a possible D gene (5 bases). The ends were cut back, 2 bases at V and 7 bases at J, with 5 bases in the middle. Looked up from germline, CDR1 is SGHVS and CDR2 is FNYEAQ. The CDR3 spans 12 residues. The DNA for the CDR3 is TGTGCCAGCAGCTTACAGGGCGGGGAGCTGTTTTTT. It specifies CASSLQGGELFF.

The J gene is TRBJ1-1, the V gene TRBV3-1 (or the pseudogene TRBV3-2); D is unresolved. V lost 4 bases to trimming and J lost 1 base, with 10 bases between them. Germline CDR1 reads LGHDT; CDR2 reads YNNKEL (reference sequence). This CDR3 region has 14 residues. The CDR3: CASSRNSRNTEAFF. DNA for the CDR3: TGTGCCAGCAGCCGAAATAGCAGGAACACTGAAGCTTTCTTT.

This rearrangement joins TRBV3-1 (or the pseudogene TRBV3-2) to TRBJ1-5; D remains unclear. Trimming removed 0 bases at V and 0 bases at J, with 9 bases between. Germline loops: CDR1 LGHDT, CDR2 YNNKEL (reference sequence). The CDR3 is made up of 16 amino acids. The CDR3 DNA sequence: TGTGCCAGCAGCCAAGACGTGTCGTATAGCAATCAGCCCCAGCATTTT. Encoded protein: CASSQDVSYSNQPQHF.

The chain links TRBV4-1 to TRBJ1-6, with TRBD1 matching over 7 bases. Trimming removed 1 base from V and 0 bases from J; junction bases left unmatched: 6. CDR3 length: 18 amino acids. Germline V CDR1 and CDR2: MGHRA, YSYEKL. In DNA, the CDR3 is TGCGCCAGCAGCCAAGGACAGGGACCCCTCTCCTATAATTCACCCCTCCACTTT. Amino acids: CASSQGQGPLSYNSPLHF.

The count of this clone is one. The genes are TRBV5-1 and TRBJ1-1; no reliable D call. V dropped 2 bases and J dropped 1 base, with 6 bases sitting between them. The CDR3 spans 13 residues. Looked up from germline, CDR1 is SGHRS and CDR2 is YFSETQ. CDR3 in amino acids: CASSFPQNTEAFF. The CDR3, as DNA: TGCGCCAGCAGCTTCCCCCAGAACACTGAAGCTTTCTTT. The full variable domain, its missing parts supplied by reference TRBV5-1 and TRBJ1-1, is KAGVTQTPRYLIKTRGQQVTLSCSPISGHRSVSWYQQTPGQGLQFLFEYFSETQRNKGNFPGRFSGRQFSNSRSEMNVSTLELGDSALYLCASSFPQNTEAFFGQGTRLTVV.

This clone was observed once. The rearrangement links TRBV4-1 to TRBJ1-3; D perhaps matches TRBD1 (5 bases). Looked up from germline, CDR1 is MGHRA and CDR2 is YSYEKL. CDR3 size: 14 residues. With 2 bases removed from V and 3 bases from J, the gap between germline ends came to 8 bases. The CDR3 loop is CASSQMTDGNTIYF. Here the CDR3 DNA reads TGCGCCAGCAGCCAAATGACAGATGGAAACACCATATATTTT.

V usage is TRBV27 and J usage is TRBJ1-5; D unclear. Germline CDR1 MNHEY, CDR2 SMNVEV (reference sequence). This CDR3 contains 15 residues. The ends were cut back, 6 bases at V and 0 bases at J, with 12 bases in the middle. CDR3 nucleotides: TGTGCCAGCAGCCCCTTCGGAGGTAGCAATCAGCCCCAGCATTTT. This gives the protein CASSPFGGSNQPQHF.

The CDR3 here is CASTFRDRTHYGYTF. The CDR3 coding sequence is TGTGCCAGCACCTTCCGGGACAGAACACACTATGGCTACACCTTC. This chain connects TRBV7-2 to TRBJ1-2; 7 bases line up with TRBD1. This CDR3 is 15 amino acids long. Germline V gives CDR1 SGHTA, CDR2 FQGNSA. Trimming at V came to 7 bases and at J to 3 bases, leaving 11 bases not matched to a gene.

The chain combines TRBV5-6 with TRBJ2-3; 8 positions match TRBD2. The CDR3 runs to 18 residues. The germline V gene encodes CDR1 SGHDT and CDR2 YYEEEE. Trimming took 2 bases from V and 0 from J; bases not matched to a gene: 11. The DNA of the CDR3 is TGTGCCAGCAGCTTCTTAGCGGGGACACAATCTAGCACAGATACGCAGTATTTT. Its protein is CASSFLAGTQSSTDTQYF.

The rearrangement links TRBV9 to TRBJ2-1; 8 bases agree with TRBD2. Trimming removed 3 bases from V and 2 bases from J; junction bases left unmatched: 4. This CDR3 is built from 15 residues. From germline, CDR1 is SGDLS and CDR2 YYNGEE. CDR3 sequence reads: CASSGSGAPYNEQFF. The CDR3 DNA sequence: TGTGCCAGCAGCGGTAGCGGGGCCCCCTACAATGAGCAGTTCTTC. Full variable domain (rest looked up from reference TRBV9 and TRBJ2-1): DSGVTQTPKHLITATGQRVTLRCSPRSGDLSVYWYQQSLDQGLQFLIQYYNGEERAKGNILERFSAQQFPDLHSELNLSSLELGDSALYFCASSGSGAPYNEQFFGPGTRLTVL.